This TCR beta chain was recorded in a study of early T cells in non-severe SARS-CoV-2 infection. Study-level information: Chains were not paired, and sequencing was done on bulk RNA from unsorted whole blood. Study-wide findings and caveats: VDJdb matching favored anti-spike CD8 responses, missing private and CD4 specificities.

This clonotype was seen repeatedly, ten times or more. Its matching antigen is unknown. Germline values: CDR1 KGHSH, CDR2 LQKENI. This CDR3 region has 17 residues. V lost 0 bases and J 6 bases, leaving 20 bases between the germline ends. Unique molecular identifiers were affixed to single, distinct cDNA molecules. TCRdb reprocessed the 5' RACE reads via MiXCR and lists one record per CDR3 protein. The repertoire has tens of thousands of distinct CDR3 sequences, roughly an eighth of them found once; the top ten carry around 1.5%. The V and J genes are TRBV18 and TRBJ1-1, with D perhaps TRBD1 (6 bases). Specimen: whole blood. The receptor comes from an adult who was a healthcare worker with PCR-confirmed SARS-CoV-2 infection or an uninfected control (not recorded which). The CDR3 DNA reads as TGTGCCAGCTCACCACCGGGGGCGGGGAGTCGAGCGTCTGAAGCTTTCTTT. Translated, it gives CASSPPGAGSRASEAFF.